This T cell receptor beta chain was sequenced during a study of CD8 T cells in Susac syndrome. Points on this clonotype: Its antigen is unknown.

V lost 7 bases to trimming and J lost 7 bases, with 19 bases between them. There are 14 residues in the CDR3. Germline-derived CDR1 and CDR2 are MNHEY and SMNVEV (reference sequence). Whole-study findings and limits: In its TCR sequencing and HLA analysis, the study acknowledged that the number of individuals was relatively small.

The study sequenced TCR beta in blood CD8+ and CD4+ T cells. TEMRA cells were FACS-enriched and CD8+ and CD4+ T cells negatively isolated. The RNA, about 0.5 to 1 ug, was put through reverse transcription using random hexamers. Amplification of TCR beta CDR3 used immunoSEQ multiplex PCR across 54 Vbeta and 13 Jbeta. TCRdb called the immunoSEQ multiplex PCR reads again in MiXCR, with one record for every CDR3 protein. The sample includes roughly 200,000 distinct CDR3 sequences, roughly 96% of them seen just once. The sample was CD4+ T cells from PBMCs. The sequence came from a human donor in good health. J is TRBJ1-2 and V is TRBV27; TRBD1 is a possible D gene (6 bases). DNA of the CDR3: TGTGCCAGCACCCCGGAGGGGGGGCAGGGTGGCTACACCTTC. It codes for CASTPEGGQGGYTF.